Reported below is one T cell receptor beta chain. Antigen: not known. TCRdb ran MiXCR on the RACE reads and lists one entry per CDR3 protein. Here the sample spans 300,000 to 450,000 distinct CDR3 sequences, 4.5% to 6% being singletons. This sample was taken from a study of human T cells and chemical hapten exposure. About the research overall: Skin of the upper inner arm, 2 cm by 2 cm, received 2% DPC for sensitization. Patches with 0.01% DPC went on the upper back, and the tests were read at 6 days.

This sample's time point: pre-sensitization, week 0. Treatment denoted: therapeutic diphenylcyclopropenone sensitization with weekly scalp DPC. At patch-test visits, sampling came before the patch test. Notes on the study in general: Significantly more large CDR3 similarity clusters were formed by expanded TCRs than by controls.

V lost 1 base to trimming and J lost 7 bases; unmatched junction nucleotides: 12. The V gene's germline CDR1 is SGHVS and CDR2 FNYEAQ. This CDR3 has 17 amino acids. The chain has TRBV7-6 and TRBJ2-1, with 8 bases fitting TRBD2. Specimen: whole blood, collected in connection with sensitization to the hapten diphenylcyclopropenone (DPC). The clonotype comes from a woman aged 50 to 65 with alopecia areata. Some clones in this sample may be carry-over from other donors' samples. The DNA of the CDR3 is TGTGCCAGCAGCTTAGTGGGACGGGGGGGCCGGTGGAATGAGCAGTTCTTC. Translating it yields CASSLVGRGGRWNEQFF.